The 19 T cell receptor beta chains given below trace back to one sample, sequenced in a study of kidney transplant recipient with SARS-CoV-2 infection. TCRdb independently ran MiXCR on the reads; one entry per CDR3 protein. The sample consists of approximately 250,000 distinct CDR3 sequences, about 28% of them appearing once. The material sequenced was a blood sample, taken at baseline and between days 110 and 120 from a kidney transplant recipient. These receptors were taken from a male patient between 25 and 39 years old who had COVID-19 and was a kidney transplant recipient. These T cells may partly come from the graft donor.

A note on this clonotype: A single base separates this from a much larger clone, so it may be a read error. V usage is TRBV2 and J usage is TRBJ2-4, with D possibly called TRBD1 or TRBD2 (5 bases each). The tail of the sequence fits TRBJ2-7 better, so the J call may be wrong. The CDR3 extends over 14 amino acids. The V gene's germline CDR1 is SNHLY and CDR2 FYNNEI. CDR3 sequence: CASSEGQEADEQYF. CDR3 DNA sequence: TGTGCCAGCAGTGAGGGGCAGGAGGCTGACGAGCAGTACTTC.

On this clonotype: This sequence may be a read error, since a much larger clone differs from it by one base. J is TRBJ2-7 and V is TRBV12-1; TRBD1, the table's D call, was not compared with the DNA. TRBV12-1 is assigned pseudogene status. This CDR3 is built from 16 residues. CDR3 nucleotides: TGTACCAGCAGCTATCCCGGTCGGACAGGGGCCCACGAGCAGTACTTC. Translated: CTSSYPGRTGAHEQYF.

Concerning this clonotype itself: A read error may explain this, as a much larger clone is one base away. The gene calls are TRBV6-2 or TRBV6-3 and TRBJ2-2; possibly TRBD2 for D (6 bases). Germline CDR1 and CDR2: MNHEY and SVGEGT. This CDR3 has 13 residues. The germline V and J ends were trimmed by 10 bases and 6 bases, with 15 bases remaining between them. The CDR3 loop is CATPGLNAGELFF. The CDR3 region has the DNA TGTGCCACCCCGGGACTCAACGCCGGGGAGCTGTTTTTT.

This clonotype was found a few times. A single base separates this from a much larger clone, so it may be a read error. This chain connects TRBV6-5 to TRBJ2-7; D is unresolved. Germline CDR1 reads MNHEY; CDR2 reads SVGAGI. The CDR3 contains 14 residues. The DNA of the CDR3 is TGTGCCAGCAGTTCGCAGTCAGAACCCTACGAGCAGTGCTTC. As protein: CASSSQSEPYEQCF.

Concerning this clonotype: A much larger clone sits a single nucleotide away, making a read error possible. The chain's CDR3 is CTSSTMVSMRKTYGYTF. The DNA of the CDR3 is TGTACCAGCAGTACCATGGTCTCTATGCGAAAGACCTATGGCTACACCTTC. V gene TRBV6-5 combines with J gene TRBJ1-2; D unresolved. The CDR3 loop spans 17 amino acids. Germline lookup yields CDR1 MNHEY and CDR2 SVGAGI.

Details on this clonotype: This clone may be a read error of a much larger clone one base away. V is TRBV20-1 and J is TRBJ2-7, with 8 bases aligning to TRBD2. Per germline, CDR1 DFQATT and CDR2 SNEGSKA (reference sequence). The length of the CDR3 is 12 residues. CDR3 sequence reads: CSEKREYGERYF. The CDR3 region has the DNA TGCAGTGAGAAGCGGGAGTACGGCGAGCGGTACTTC.

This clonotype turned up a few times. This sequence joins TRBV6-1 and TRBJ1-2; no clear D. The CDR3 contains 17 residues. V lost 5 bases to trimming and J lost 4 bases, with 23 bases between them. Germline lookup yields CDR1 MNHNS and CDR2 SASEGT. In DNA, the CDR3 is TGTGCCAGCAGTCGTCAGGTGGAATGTAGAAAGACCTATGGCTACACCTTC. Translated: CASSRQVECRKTYGYTF.

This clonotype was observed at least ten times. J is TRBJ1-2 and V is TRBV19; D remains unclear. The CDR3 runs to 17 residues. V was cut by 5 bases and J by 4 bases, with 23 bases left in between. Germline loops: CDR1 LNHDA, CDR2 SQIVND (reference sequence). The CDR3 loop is CASSLQTTNRKTYGYTF. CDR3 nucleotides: TGTGCCAGTAGTCTACAGACGACAAATCGAAAGACCTATGGCTACACCTTC.

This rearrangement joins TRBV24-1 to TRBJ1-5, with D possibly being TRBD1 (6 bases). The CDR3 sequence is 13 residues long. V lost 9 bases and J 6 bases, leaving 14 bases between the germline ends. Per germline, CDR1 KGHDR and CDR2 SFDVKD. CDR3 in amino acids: CATSDSISQPQHF. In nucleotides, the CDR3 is TGTGCCACCTCGGACAGTATAAGTCAGCCCCAGCATTTT.

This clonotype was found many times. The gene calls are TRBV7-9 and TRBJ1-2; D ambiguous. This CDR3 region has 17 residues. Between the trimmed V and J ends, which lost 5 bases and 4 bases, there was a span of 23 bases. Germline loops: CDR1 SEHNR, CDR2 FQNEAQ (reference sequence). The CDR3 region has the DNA TGTGCCAGCAGCAACTGGCCATACCATGGAAAGACCTATGGCTACACCTTC. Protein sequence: CASSNWPYHGKTYGYTF.

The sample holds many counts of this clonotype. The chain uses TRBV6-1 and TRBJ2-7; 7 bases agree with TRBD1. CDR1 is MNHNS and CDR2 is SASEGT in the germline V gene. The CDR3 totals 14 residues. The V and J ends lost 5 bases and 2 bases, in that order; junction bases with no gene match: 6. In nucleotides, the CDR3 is TGTGCCAGCAGTACGCACAGGGGTCCCTACGAGCAGTACTTC. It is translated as CASSTHRGPYEQYF.

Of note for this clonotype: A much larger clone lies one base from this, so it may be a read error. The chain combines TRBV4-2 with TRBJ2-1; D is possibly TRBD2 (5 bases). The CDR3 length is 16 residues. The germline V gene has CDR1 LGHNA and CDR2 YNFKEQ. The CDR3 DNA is TGTGCCAGCAGCCAAGTCGGTCGGGATACCTACAATGAGCGGTTCTTC. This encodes CASSQVGRDTYNERFF.

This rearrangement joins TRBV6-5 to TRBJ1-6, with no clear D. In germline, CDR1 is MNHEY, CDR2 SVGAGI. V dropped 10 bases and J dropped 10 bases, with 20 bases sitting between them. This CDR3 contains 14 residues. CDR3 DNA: TGTGCCAACTGGCGGACGGGGATTAGGTCACCCCTCCACTTT. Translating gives CANWRTGIRSPLHF.

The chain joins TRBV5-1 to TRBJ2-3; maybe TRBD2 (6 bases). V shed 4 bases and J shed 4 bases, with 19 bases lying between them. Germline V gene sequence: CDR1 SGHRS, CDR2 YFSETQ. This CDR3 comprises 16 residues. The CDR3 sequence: CASSPGIDGRSDTQYF. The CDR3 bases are TGCGCCAGCAGCCCGGGAATCGATGGGAGGTCAGATACGCAGTATTTT.

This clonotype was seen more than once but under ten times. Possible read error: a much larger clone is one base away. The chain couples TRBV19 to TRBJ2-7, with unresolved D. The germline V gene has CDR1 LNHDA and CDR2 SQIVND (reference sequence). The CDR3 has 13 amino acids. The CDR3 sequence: CVSSIDGTYEQYF. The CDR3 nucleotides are TGTGTCAGTAGTATAGACGGAACCTACGAGCAGTACTTC.

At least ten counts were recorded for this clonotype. CDR3 coding DNA: TGTGCCAGCAGCGATAGTCGAGTGCCACAAAGTCGGGCCAACGTCCTGACTTTC. Protein product: CASSDSRVPQSRANVLTF. The chain joins TRBV7-7 to TRBJ2-6; the D is unclear. The CDR3 contains 18 residues. V lost 5 bases and J 5 bases, leaving 22 bases between the germline ends. From germline, CDR1 is SSHAT and CDR2 FNYEAQ (reference sequence).

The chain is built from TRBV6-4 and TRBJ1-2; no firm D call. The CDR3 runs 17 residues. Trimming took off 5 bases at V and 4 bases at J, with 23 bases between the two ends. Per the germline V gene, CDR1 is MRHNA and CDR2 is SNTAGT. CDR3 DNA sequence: TGTGCCAGCAGTCTTGCAGGCTCACACGGAAAGACCTATGGCTACACCTTC. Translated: CASSLAGSHGKTYGYTF.

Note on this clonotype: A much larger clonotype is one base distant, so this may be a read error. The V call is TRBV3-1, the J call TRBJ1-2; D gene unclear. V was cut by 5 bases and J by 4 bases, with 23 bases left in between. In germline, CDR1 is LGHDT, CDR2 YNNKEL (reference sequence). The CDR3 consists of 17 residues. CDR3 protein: CASSWRCTLRKAYGYTF. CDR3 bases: TGTGCCAGCAGCTGGAGATGCACCCTTCGAAAGGCCTATGGCTACACCTTC.

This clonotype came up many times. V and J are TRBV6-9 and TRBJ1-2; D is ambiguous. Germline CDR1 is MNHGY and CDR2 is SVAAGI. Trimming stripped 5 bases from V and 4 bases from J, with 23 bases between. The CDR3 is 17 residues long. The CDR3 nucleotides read TGTGCCAGCAGTCAGAGCAGGCCTTACGGAAAGACCTATGGCTACACCTTC. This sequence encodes CASSQSRPYGKTYGYTF.